This T cell receptor beta chain was recovered during a study of tumor-infiltrating lymphocytes in primary liver carcinoma. It was unsorted whole blood that yielded blood RNA, and germline DNA was also extracted. Enrolled patients were chronically infected with HBV and treatment-naive. The input was 450 to 500 ng total RNA; TCR beta cDNA was made from it with a constant-region primer. Three-round nested multiplex PCR performed with slightly modified ARM-PCR produced the TCR beta libraries. The first two PCR rounds, roughly 9 cycles each, used TRBV1-TRBV30 forward primers and a C-beta reverse primer. Via MiXCR, TCRdb re-called the multiplex PCR reads, giving one row per CDR3 protein. Found here are fewer than 350,000 distinct CDR3 sequences, approximately 60% of them singletons; the top ten hold 9%. The CDR3 contains 12 residues. Germline V gene sequence: CDR1 SGHNT, CDR2 YENEEA. Broader study findings: Less overlap was seen in tumor-adjacent and tumor-blood pairs than in tumor region pairs. The bulk unsorted samples meant that CD4+ and CD8+ repertoires went uncompared.

Points on this clonotype: Its target is unknown. Sequence at one end of the junction differs from germline and may be a read error.

This clonotype originated in a man aged 35 to 55 with primary liver carcinoma and hepatitis B virus infection. The chain links TRBV11-3 to TRBJ2-1; D is unresolved. The sequencing input was peripheral blood. DNA of the CDR3: TGTGCCTGCAGCAGGAAAAATGGTGAGCAGTTCTTC. Its translation is CACSRKNGEQFF.